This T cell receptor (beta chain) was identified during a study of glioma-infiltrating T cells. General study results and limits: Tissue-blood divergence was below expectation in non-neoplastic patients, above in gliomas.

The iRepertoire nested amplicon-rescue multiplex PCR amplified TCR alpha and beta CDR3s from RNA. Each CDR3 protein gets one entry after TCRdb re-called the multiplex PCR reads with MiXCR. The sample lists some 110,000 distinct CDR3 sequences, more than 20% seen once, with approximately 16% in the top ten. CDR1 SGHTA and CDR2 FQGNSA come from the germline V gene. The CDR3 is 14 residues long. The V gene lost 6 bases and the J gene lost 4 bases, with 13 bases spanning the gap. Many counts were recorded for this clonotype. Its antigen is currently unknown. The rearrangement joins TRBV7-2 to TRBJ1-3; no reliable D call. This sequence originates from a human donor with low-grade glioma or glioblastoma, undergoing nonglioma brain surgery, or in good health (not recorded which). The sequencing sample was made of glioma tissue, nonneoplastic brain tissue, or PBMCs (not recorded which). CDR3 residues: CASSPGRAGNTIYF. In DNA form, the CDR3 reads TGTGCCAGCAGTCCGGGTAGGGCCGGAAACACCATATATTTT.